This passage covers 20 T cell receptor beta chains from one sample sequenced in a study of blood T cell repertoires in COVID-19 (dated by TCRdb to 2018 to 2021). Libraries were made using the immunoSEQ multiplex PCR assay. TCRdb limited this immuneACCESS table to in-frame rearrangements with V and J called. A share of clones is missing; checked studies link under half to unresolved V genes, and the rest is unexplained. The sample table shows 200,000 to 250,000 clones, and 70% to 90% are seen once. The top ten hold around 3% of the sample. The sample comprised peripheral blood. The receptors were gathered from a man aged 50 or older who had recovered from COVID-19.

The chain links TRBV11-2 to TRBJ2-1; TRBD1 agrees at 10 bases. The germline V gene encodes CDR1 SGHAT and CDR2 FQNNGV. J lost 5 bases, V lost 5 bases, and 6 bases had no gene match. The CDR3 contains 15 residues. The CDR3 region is CASSRDRGRDNEQFF. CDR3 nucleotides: TGTGCCAGCAGCCGGGACAGGGGTAGAGACAATGAGCAGTTCTTC.

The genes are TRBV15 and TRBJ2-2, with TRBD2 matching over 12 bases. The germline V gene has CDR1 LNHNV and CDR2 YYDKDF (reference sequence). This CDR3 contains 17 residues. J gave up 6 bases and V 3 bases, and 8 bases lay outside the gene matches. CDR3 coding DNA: TGTGCCACCAGCAGGAACCCTAGCGGGAGGGCTGCCGGGGAGCTGTTTTTT. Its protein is CATSRNPSGRAAGELFF.

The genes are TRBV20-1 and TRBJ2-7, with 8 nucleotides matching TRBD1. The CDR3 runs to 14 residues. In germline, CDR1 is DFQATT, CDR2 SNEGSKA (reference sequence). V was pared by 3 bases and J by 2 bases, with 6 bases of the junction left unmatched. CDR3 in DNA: TGCAGTGCTAGTCGACCGACAGGGGCCTACGAGCAGTACTTC. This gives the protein CSASRPTGAYEQYF.

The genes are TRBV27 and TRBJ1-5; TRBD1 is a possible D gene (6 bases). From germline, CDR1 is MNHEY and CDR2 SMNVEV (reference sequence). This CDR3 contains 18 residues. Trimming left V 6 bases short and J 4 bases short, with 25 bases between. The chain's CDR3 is CASSPFRGGGGMNQPQHF. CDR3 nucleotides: TGTGCCAGCAGCCCCTTCCGCGGGGGGGGCGGAATGAATCAGCCCCAGCATTTT.

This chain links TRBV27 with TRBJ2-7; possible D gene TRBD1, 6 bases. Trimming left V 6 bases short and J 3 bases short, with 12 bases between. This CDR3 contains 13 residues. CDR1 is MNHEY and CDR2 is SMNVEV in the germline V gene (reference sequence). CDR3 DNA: TGTGCCAGCAGGCAGGGGACATACTACGAGCAGTACTTC. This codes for CASRQGTYYEQYF.

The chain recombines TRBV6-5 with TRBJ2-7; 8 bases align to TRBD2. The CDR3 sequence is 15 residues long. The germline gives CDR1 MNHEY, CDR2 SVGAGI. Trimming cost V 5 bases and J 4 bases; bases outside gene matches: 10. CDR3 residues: CASSREAGEGYEQYF. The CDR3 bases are TGTGCCAGCAGTAGGGAAGCGGGGGAGGGTTACGAGCAGTACTTC.

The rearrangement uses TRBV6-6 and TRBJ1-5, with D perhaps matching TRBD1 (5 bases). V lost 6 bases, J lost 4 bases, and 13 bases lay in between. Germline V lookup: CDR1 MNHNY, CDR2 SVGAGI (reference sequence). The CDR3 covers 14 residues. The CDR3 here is CASRTSGHNQPQHF. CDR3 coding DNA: TGTGCCAGCAGGACCTCAGGGCATAATCAGCCCCAGCATTTT.

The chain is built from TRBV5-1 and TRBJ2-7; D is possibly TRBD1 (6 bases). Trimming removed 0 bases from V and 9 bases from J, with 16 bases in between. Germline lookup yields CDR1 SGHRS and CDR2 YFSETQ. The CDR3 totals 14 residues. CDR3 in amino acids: CASSLVAGASGQYF. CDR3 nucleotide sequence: TGCGCCAGCAGCTTGGTGGCAGGGGCGTCGGGGCAGTACTTC.

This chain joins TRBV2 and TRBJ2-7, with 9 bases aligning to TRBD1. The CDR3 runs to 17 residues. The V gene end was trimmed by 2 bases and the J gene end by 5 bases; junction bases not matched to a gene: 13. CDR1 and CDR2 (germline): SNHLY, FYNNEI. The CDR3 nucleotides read TGTGCCAGCAGTGAACGTCCCCGGGACAGGGTAGGGCACGAGCAGTACTTC. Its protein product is CASSERPRDRVGHEQYF.

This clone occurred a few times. CDR3 sequence: CASSKTGGDEKLFF. DNA of the CDR3: TGTGCCAGCAGCAAGACAGGCGGCGATGAAAAACTGTTTTTT. This chain connects TRBV6-5 to TRBJ1-4; TRBD1 might be the D (6 bases). Germline V CDR1 and CDR2: MNHEY, SVGAGI. CDR3 length equals 14 residues. Trimming pared 6 bases from V and 6 bases from J, leaving 14 bases between.

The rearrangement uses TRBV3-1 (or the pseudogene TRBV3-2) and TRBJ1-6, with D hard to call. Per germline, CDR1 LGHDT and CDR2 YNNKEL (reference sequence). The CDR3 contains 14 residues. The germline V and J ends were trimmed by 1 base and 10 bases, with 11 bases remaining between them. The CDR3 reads CASSQGAGRSPLHF. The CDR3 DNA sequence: TGTGCCAGCAGCCAAGGGGCAGGAAGGTCACCCCTCCACTTT.

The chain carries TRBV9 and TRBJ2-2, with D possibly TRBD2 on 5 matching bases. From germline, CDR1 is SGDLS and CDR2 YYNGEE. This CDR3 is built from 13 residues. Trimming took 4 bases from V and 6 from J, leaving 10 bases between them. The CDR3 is CASSSGRAGELFF. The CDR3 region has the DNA TGTGCCAGCAGCTCCGGGCGGGCCGGGGAGCTGTTTTTT.

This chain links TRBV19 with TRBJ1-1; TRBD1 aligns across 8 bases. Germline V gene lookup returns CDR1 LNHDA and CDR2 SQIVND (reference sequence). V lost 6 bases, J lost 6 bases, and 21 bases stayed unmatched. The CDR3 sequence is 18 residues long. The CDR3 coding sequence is TGTGCCAGTAGCTTAACCGGGACAGGTAAGACGCTGCATCCTGAAGCTTTCTTT. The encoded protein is CASSLTGTGKTLHPEAFF.

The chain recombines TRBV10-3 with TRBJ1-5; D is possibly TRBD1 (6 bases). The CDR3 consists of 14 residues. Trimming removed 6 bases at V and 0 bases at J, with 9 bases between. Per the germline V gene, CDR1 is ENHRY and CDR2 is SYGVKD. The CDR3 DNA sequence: TGTGCCATCAGCAGGACAGATAGCAATCAGCCCCAGCATTTT. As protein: CAISRTDSNQPQHF.

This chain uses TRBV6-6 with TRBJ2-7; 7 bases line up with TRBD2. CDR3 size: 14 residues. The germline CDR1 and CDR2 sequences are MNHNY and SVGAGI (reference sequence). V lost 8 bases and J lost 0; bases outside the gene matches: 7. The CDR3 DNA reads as TGTGCCAGCGGACGGGAGGCGGGCTCCTACGAGCAGTACTTC. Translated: CASGREAGSYEQYF.

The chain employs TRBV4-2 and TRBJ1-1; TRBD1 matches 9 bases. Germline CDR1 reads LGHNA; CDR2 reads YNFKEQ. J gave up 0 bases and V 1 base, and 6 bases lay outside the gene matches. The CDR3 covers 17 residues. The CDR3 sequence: CASSQGPGTGMNTEAFF. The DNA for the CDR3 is TGTGCCAGCAGCCAAGGTCCCGGGACAGGGATGAACACTGAAGCTTTCTTT.

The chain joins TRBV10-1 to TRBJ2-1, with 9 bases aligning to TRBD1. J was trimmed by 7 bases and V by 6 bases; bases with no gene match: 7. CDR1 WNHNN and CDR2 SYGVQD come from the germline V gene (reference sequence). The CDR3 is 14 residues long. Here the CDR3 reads CASRPGTGRNEQFF. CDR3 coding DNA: TGCGCCAGCAGGCCCGGGACAGGGAGGAATGAGCAGTTCTTC.

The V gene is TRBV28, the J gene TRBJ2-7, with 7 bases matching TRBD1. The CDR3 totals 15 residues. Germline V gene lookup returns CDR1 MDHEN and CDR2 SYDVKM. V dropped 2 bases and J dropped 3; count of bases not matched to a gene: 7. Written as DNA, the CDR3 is TGTGCCAGCAGTTTACCGGACAGGCCGGGCTACGAGCAGTACTTC. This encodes CASSLPDRPGYEQYF.

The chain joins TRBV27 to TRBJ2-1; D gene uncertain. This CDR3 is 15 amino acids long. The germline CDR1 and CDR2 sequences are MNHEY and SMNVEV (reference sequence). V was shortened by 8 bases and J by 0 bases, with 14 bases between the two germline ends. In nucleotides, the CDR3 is TGTGCCAGCGCTCTTGACACCTCCTCCTACAATGAGCAGTTCTTC. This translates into CASALDTSSYNEQFF.

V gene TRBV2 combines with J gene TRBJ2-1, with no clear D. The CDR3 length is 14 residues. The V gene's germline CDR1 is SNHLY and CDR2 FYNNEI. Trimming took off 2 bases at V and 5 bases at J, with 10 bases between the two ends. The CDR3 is CASSEQRPNNEQFF. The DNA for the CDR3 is TGTGCCAGCAGTGAACAGCGACCAAACAATGAGCAGTTCTTC.